Presented here are 8 T cell receptor beta chains from one specimen sequenced in a study of shared clonotypes between healthy human individuals. TCRdb keeps only in-frame clones here, not all; method: immunoSEQ multiplex PCR. The data contain under 600,000 clones, approximately 79% of them seen just once; the ten biggest clones take up around an eighth. Sequenced: PBMCs. The origin of the receptors is a woman in her thirties or forties in good health. Some clones in this sample may be carry-over from other donors' samples.

The CDR3 spells CASSIVYGGHYEQYF. CDR3 in DNA: TGTGCCAGTAGTATAGTGTACGGGGGACACTACGAGCAGTACTTC. V usage is TRBV19 and J usage is TRBJ2-7; perhaps D is TRBD1 or TRBD2 (6 bases each). V lost 1 base and J lost 3, with 13 bases in between. This CDR3 contains 15 residues. Germline V gene lookup returns CDR1 LNHDA and CDR2 SQIVND (reference sequence).

The V call is TRBV29-1, the J call TRBJ2-5; TRBD2 is a possible D gene (5 bases). CDR1 SQVTM and CDR2 ANQGSEA come from the germline V gene. The CDR3 loop spans 11 amino acids. V lost 3 bases to trimming and J lost 3 bases, with 5 bases between them. DNA for the CDR3: TGCAGCGTTGACGGGAAAGAGACCCAGTACTTC. It codes for CSVDGKETQYF.

The chain employs TRBV7-6 and TRBJ1-1, with D perhaps matching TRBD1 (5 bases). Germline V gene sequence: CDR1 SGHVS, CDR2 FNYEAQ. The V end lost 5 bases, the J end lost 5 bases, and 21 bases lay between the germline ends. The CDR3 contains 16 residues. The CDR3 region has the DNA TGTGCCAGCAGCCTCGGGCGGGGGGGTTATGGGACTGAAGCTTTCTTT. Translated, it gives CASSLGRGGYGTEAFF.

The chain employs TRBV30 and TRBJ1-2; 9 bases are shared with TRBD1. Germline CDR1 is GTSNPN and CDR2 is SVGIG (reference sequence). The CDR3 is made up of 16 amino acids. V lost 2 bases and J lost 5; bases outside the gene matches: 12. The CDR3 is CAWSRTGTGQLYGYTF. Here the CDR3 DNA reads TGTGCCTGGAGTCGAACCGGGACAGGGCAACTTTATGGCTACACCTTC. Filled out from reference TRBV30 and TRBJ1-2, the complete variable domain reads SQTIHQWPATLVQPVGSPLSLECTVEGTSNPNLYWYRQAAGRGLQLLFYSVGIGQISSEVPQNLSASRPQDRQFILSSKKLLLSDSGFYLCAWSRTGTGQLYGYTFGSGTRLTVV.

Written as DNA, the CDR3 is TGTGCCAGCTTTCGGGGGGGCAGCTCCTACAATGAGCAGTTCTTC. Its translation: CASFRGGSSYNEQFF. V and J are TRBV7-2 and TRBJ2-1; 8 positions agree with TRBD2. Per the germline V gene, CDR1 is SGHTA and CDR2 is FQGNSA. The V gene end was trimmed by 8 bases and the J gene end by 0 bases; junction bases not matched to a gene: 6. The CDR3 consists of 15 residues.

J is TRBJ2-7 and V is TRBV19; D is unresolved. V lost 3 bases and J lost 5, with 11 bases in between. Per the germline V gene, CDR1 is LNHDA and CDR2 is SQIVND (reference sequence). The CDR3 has 13 residues. CDR3 loop: CASSISNADEQYF. Here the CDR3 DNA reads TGTGCCAGTAGTATTTCCAATGCGGACGAGCAGTACTTC.

The V and J genes are TRBV9 and TRBJ2-3, with 8 bases matching TRBD2. The CDR3 loop spans 17 amino acids. J lost 2 bases, V lost 4 bases, and 12 bases had no gene match. Germline V gene data show CDR1 as SGDLS and CDR2 as YYNGEE. DNA for the CDR3: TGTGCCAGCAGCAGCGGAGAGGCGGGAGGACTCACAGATACGCAGTATTTT. Translation gives CASSSGEAGGLTDTQYF. Complete variable domain (other parts from reference TRBV9 and TRBJ2-3): DSGVTQTPKHLITATGQRVTLRCSPRSGDLSVYWYQQSLDQGLQFLIQYYNGEERAKGNILERFSAQQFPDLHSELNLSSLELGDSALYFCASSSGEAGGLTDTQYFGPGTRLTVL.

This clone appeared a few times. The V call is TRBV18, the J call TRBJ2-5, with D possibly being TRBD1 or TRBD2 (7 bases each). CDR3 length: 10 residues. Trimming removed 9 bases from V and 11 bases from J, with 13 bases in between. The germline V gene has CDR1 KGHSH and CDR2 LQKENI. The CDR3 reads CARGGTVQYF. The CDR3 DNA sequence: TGTGCCAGGGGAGGGACAGTACAGTACTTC. Full variable domain (missing parts from reference TRBV18 and TRBJ2-5): NAGVMQNPRHLVRRRGQEARLRCSPMKGHSHVYWYRQLPEEGLKFMVYLQKENIIDESGMPKERFSAEFPKEGPSILRIQQVVRGDSAAYFCARGGTVQYFGPGTRLLVL.